What follows are 29 T cell receptor beta chains derived from one specimen sequenced in a study of T cell clonotyping in hematopoietic cell transplantation. TCRdb keeps only in-frame clones here, not all; method: immunoSEQ multiplex PCR. The sample gives 5,400 or so clones, more than 75% of which show up once; 35% to 50% is in the top ten. The sample in question was peripheral blood mononuclear cells, obtained 100 days after allogeneic stem cell transplant. These receptor sequences come from a female patient aged 45-65 years who had an allogeneic stem cell transplant from a related donor, so the T cells may come from the graft donor. Some clones in this sample may be carry-over from other donors' samples.

The rearrangement uses TRBV27 and TRBJ1-1; D is unresolved. Germline loops: CDR1 MNHEY, CDR2 SMNVEV (reference sequence). The CDR3 extends over 17 amino acids. Trimming took 6 bases from V and 0 from J, leaving 20 bases between them. CDR3 in amino acids: CASRAGRSTRLNTEAFF. The CDR3 nucleotides are TGTGCCAGCAGGGCAGGACGGAGTACCAGGTTGAACACTGAAGCTTTCTTT.

The genes are TRBV9 and TRBJ2-7; TRBD1 aligns across 9 bases. The CDR3 extends over 14 amino acids. Germline values: CDR1 SGDLS, CDR2 YYNGEE. V trimming: 0 bases; J trimming: 6 bases; junction bases outside the gene matches: 4. CDR3 region: CASSVGGTGLEQYF. In nucleotides, the CDR3 is TGTGCCAGCAGCGTAGGAGGGACAGGGCTCGAGCAGTACTTC.

The chain recombines TRBV4-1 with TRBJ1-1; 7 bases map to TRBD1. Trimming removed 3 bases from V and 7 bases from J; junction bases left unmatched: 11. CDR1 and CDR2 from the germline V gene are MGHRA and YSYEKL. The CDR3 is made up of 15 amino acids. CDR3 region: CASSQPTGKRDEAFF. DNA for the CDR3: TGCGCCAGCAGCCAGCCGACAGGGAAAAGAGATGAAGCTTTCTTT.

The V and J genes are TRBV16 and TRBJ1-1, with D possibly TRBD1 on 6 matching bases. Germline V gene lookup returns CDR1 KGHSY and CDR2 FQNENV. The CDR3 spans 15 residues. V gave up 4 bases and J gave up 0 bases, with 12 bases separating them. CDR3 DNA: TGTGCCAGCAGCCCACCGGGGGCCCTGAACACTGAAGCTTTCTTT. Protein sequence: CASSPPGALNTEAFF.

This clone was observed once. V and J are TRBV6-5 and TRBJ1-6, with 9 bases aligning to TRBD1. Germline values: CDR1 MNHEY, CDR2 SVGAGI. The CDR3 runs 14 residues. Trimming took 6 bases from V and 14 from J; bases not matched to a gene: 11. The CDR3 nucleotides are TGTGCCAGCAGGCAAGGGACAGGGTACGCCACCCTCCACTTT. Protein sequence: CASRQGTGYATLHF.

This rearrangement joins TRBV4-3 to TRBJ1-2; no definite D call. This CDR3 is 15 amino acids long. The V and J ends lost 0 bases and 0 bases respectively, with 8 bases between them. In germline, CDR1 is LGHNA, CDR2 YSLEER. Written as DNA, the CDR3 is TGCGCCAGCAGCCAAGAGGGGAATACTAACTATGGCTACACCTTC. Its translation is CASSQEGNTNYGYTF.

V gene TRBV7-2 combines with J gene TRBJ2-5; 8 bases fit TRBD1. Germline-derived CDR1 and CDR2 are SGHTA and FQGNSA. V was pared by 3 bases and J by 7 bases, with 7 bases of the junction left unmatched. This CDR3 comprises 14 residues. CDR3 sequence reads: CASSFGQGAGTQYF. The CDR3 nucleotides read TGTGCCAGCAGCTTCGGGCAGGGGGCTGGGACCCAGTACTTC.

The rearrangement joins TRBV5-1 to TRBJ2-2; D remains ambiguous. The length of the CDR3 is 15 residues. Germline CDR1 and CDR2: SGHRS and YFSETQ. Trimming shortened V by 4 bases and J by 5 bases, and 15 bases separated the two germline ends. In DNA form, the CDR3 reads TGCGCCAGCAGCCCCGACTGGGCCGGGACCGGGGAGCTGTTTTTT. Translating gives CASSPDWAGTGELFF.

The rearrangement links TRBV7-2 to TRBJ1-6; D is undetermined. The germline V gene has CDR1 SGHTA and CDR2 FQGNSA. The V end lost 7 bases, the J end lost 8 bases, and 18 bases lay between the germline ends. The CDR3 covers 15 residues. CDR3 DNA sequence: TGTGCCAGCAACCCCTATGGGTTGGAGGATTCACCCCTCCACTTT. Encoded protein: CASNPYGLEDSPLHF.

V and J are TRBV7-2 and TRBJ2-3; 9 bases are a match to TRBD2. The CDR3 is 16 amino acids. Trimming removed 3 bases from V and 2 bases from J; junction bases left unmatched: 6. Germline V lookup: CDR1 SGHTA, CDR2 FQGNSA. For the CDR3, the DNA is TGTGCCAGCAGCTTTTGGGCGGGAGGGAACACAGATACGCAGTATTTT. Amino acid sequence: CASSFWAGGNTDTQYF. Filled out from reference TRBV7-2 and TRBJ2-3, the complete variable domain reads GAGVSQSPSNKVTEKGKDVELRCDPISGHTALYWYRQSLGQGLEFLIYFQGNSAPDKSGLPSDRFSAERTGGSVSTLTIQRTQQEDSAVYLCASSFWAGGNTDTQYFGPGTRLTVL.

The V gene is TRBV30, the J gene TRBJ1-3; 8 nucleotides agree with TRBD1. Unmatched junction bases numbered 4, after V lost 8 bases and J lost 4 bases. This CDR3 is 12 amino acids long. CDR1 and CDR2 from the germline V gene are GTSNPN and SVGIG (reference sequence). The CDR3 protein is CARTGMGNTIYF. CDR3 DNA: TGTGCCAGGACAGGGATGGGAAACACCATATATTTT. Full variable domain (outside the CDR3, taken from reference TRBV30 and TRBJ1-3): SQTIHQWPATLVQPVGSPLSLECTVEGTSNPNLYWYRQAAGRGLQLLFYSVGIGQISSEVPQNLSASRPQDRQFILSSKKLLLSDSGFYLCARTGMGNTIYFGEGSWLTVV.

The gene calls are TRBV15 and TRBJ1-3; TRBD1 aligns across 7 bases. Germline CDR1 and CDR2: LNHNV and YYDKDF (reference sequence). CDR3 size: 13 residues. The V and J ends lost 5 bases and 7 bases, in that order; junction bases with no gene match: 5. The CDR3: CATSGTTGNTIYF. The CDR3 nucleotides read TGTGCCACCAGCGGAACGACAGGGAACACCATATATTTT.

The chain couples TRBV6-5 to TRBJ2-3; D may be TRBD2 (5 bases). Germline V lookup: CDR1 MNHEY, CDR2 SVGAGI. There are 14 residues in the CDR3. The V gene lost 7 bases and the J gene lost 8 bases, with 19 bases spanning the gap. CDR3 region: CASIPDPGRGTQYF. The CDR3 bases are TGTGCCAGCATCCCGGACCCAGGCCGGGGTACGCAGTATTTT.

This clone is a singleton in its sample. J is TRBJ2-7 and V is TRBV28, with no clear D. V dropped 5 bases and J dropped 3 bases, with 14 bases sitting between them. This CDR3 spans 14 amino acids. Looked up from germline, CDR1 is MDHEN and CDR2 is SYDVKM. Here the CDR3 reads CASSRMRIFYEQYF. CDR3 coding DNA: TGTGCCAGCAGTCGAATGCGGATCTTCTACGAGCAGTACTTC.

CDR3 sequence (DNA): TGTGCCAGCACCCTCCGGGGGTCTTACTCTGGGGCCAACGTCCTGACTTTC. It encodes CASTLRGSYSGANVLTF. V is TRBV7-2 and J is TRBJ2-6; possible D gene TRBD2, 6 bases. The germline CDR1 and CDR2 sequences are SGHTA and FQGNSA. V gave up 7 bases and J gave up 0 bases, with 16 bases separating them. CDR3 length equals 17 residues.

The V and J genes are TRBV19 and TRBJ1-6; the D is unclear. Germline V gene data show CDR1 as LNHDA and CDR2 as SQIVND (reference sequence). The CDR3 runs 13 residues. The V end was cut by 2 bases, the J end by 11 bases, with 10 bases between. This chain's CDR3 is CASSIQVSTPLHF. DNA for the CDR3: TGTGCCAGTAGTATACAGGTTTCGACACCCCTCCACTTT.

The rearrangement joins TRBV2 to TRBJ1-6, with 9 bases identical to TRBD1. Per the germline V gene, CDR1 is SNHLY and CDR2 is FYNNEI. The CDR3 is made up of 14 amino acids. Trimming at V came to 9 bases and at J to 7 bases, leaving 7 bases not matched to a gene. The CDR3: CARHLGTGNSPLHF. The CDR3 nucleotides are TGTGCCAGACATCTCGGGACAGGGAATTCACCCCTCCACTTT. Variable domain in full (rest from reference TRBV2 and TRBJ1-6): EPEVTQTPSHQVTQMGQEVILRCVPISNHLYFYWYRQILGQKVEFLVSFYNNEISEKSEIFDDQFSVERPDGSNFTLKIRSTKLEDSAMYFCARHLGTGNSPLHFGNGTRLTVT.

The J gene is TRBJ2-7, the V gene TRBV13; 7 bases line up with TRBD1. This CDR3 region has 17 residues. Germline trimming cut 0 bases from V and 3 bases from J; bases unmatched to any gene: 11. Per germline, CDR1 PRHDT and CDR2 FYEKMQ (reference sequence). CDR3 protein: CASSLGTGAETLYEQYF. The CDR3, as DNA: TGTGCCAGCAGCTTAGGAACAGGGGCTGAAACCCTCTACGAGCAGTACTTC.

The gene calls are TRBV7-2 and TRBJ1-2, with D uncertain. Germline V gives CDR1 SGHTA, CDR2 FQGNSA. The CDR3 extends over 13 amino acids. Trimming cost V 3 bases and J 0 bases, with 5 bases left between them. The CDR3 sequence is CASSFPPNYGYTF. CDR3 in DNA: TGTGCCAGCAGCTTTCCCCCTAACTATGGCTACACCTTC.

This chain links TRBV7-2 with TRBJ1-5, with a tentative D call TRBD1 (6 bases). V dropped 1 base and J dropped 3 bases, with 10 bases sitting between them. This CDR3 contains 15 residues. The germline V gene has CDR1 SGHTA and CDR2 FQGNSA. The CDR3 DNA follows: TGTGCCAGCAGCTTAGGGGGGCAGGTCAATCAGCCCCAGCATTTT. It encodes CASSLGGQVNQPQHF.

This chain joins TRBV7-3 and TRBJ2-3, with D tentatively TRBD1 (6 bases). This CDR3 comprises 15 residues. V lost 5 bases to trimming and J lost 2 bases, with 14 bases between them. Germline assignment: CDR1 SGHTA and CDR2 FQGTGA. The CDR3 protein is CASSPGQIDTDTQYF. The DNA of the CDR3 is TGTGCCAGCAGCCCCGGACAGATCGACACAGATACGCAGTATTTT.

The V call is TRBV7-3, the J call TRBJ2-2; TRBD2 might be the D (5 bases). The CDR3 covers 13 residues. CDR1 SGHTA and CDR2 FQGTGA come from the germline V gene. Trimming cost V 5 bases and J 4 bases, with 8 bases left between them. The DNA of the CDR3 is TGTGCCAGCAGCCCTCGGGGCACCGGGGAGCTGTTTTTT. It yields the protein CASSPRGTGELFF.

The chain has TRBV19 and TRBJ1-2; D is perhaps TRBD1 (5 bases). CDR3 length: 16 residues. The V end was cut by 3 bases, the J end by 0 bases, with 14 bases between. In germline, CDR1 is LNHDA, CDR2 SQIVND (reference sequence). DNA of the CDR3: TGTGCCAGTAGTATCGGGAAACTGGGACCTAACTATGGCTACACCTTC. Translation: CASSIGKLGPNYGYTF.

This rearrangement joins TRBV9 to TRBJ1-1, with D perhaps matching TRBD1 (6 bases). V was clipped by 4 bases and J by 1 base, with 11 bases between them. This CDR3 is built from 14 residues. Germline V lookup: CDR1 SGDLS, CDR2 YYNGEE. The DNA of the CDR3 is TGTGCCAGCAGCCTTCTACAGGGGAACACTGAAGCTTTCTTT. This encodes CASSLLQGNTEAFF.

V gene TRBV27 combines with J gene TRBJ1-6, with a weak D call TRBD1 (6 bases). The germline V gene encodes CDR1 MNHEY and CDR2 SMNVEV (reference sequence). This CDR3 has 15 residues. Trimming took off 5 bases at V and 7 bases at J, with 15 bases between the two ends. The CDR3 region is CASSPSGANNSPLHF. In DNA form, the CDR3 reads TGTGCCAGCAGTCCGTCGGGGGCAAACAATTCACCCCTCCACTTT.

As DNA, the CDR3 is TGTGCCTGGAGTGTAGTCCAGGCTGGCTACACCTTC. It codes for CAWSVVQAGYTF. The chain joins TRBV30 to TRBJ1-2; D not resolved. The CDR3 extends over 12 amino acids. V dropped 0 bases and J dropped 7 bases, with 9 bases sitting between them. Germline CDR1 GTSNPN, CDR2 SVGIG (reference sequence).

CDR3 nucleotides: TGCGCCAGCAGGGAGTCTGGCGGTTTAGAGACCCAGTACTTC. The encoded protein is CASRESGGLETQYF. The chain has TRBV5-1 and TRBJ2-5, with D unclear. Trimming shortened V by 5 bases and J by 4 bases, and 15 bases separated the two germline ends. This CDR3 has 14 amino acids. CDR1 SGHRS and CDR2 YFSETQ come from the germline V gene.

The chain combines TRBV9 with TRBJ2-1; no clear D gene. Germline values: CDR1 SGDLS, CDR2 YYNGEE. The CDR3 loop spans 12 amino acids. V lost 4 bases and J 9 bases, leaving 11 bases between the germline ends. The CDR3 DNA follows: TGTGCCAGCAGCCAAGACGACGGTGAGCAGTTCTTC. Its translation: CASSQDDGEQFF.

This rearrangement joins TRBV25-1 to TRBJ1-2; D may be TRBD1 (6 bases). Trimming cost V 6 bases and J 3 bases, with 14 bases left between them. The CDR3 runs 14 residues. Germline CDR1 and CDR2: MGHDK and SYGVNS. CDR3 DNA: TGTGCCAGCAGCTTACAGGGAGGGGACTATGGCTACACCTTC. Translation: CASSLQGGDYGYTF.